This T cell receptor (beta chain) was recorded in a study of blood T cell repertoires in COVID-19. Study-level background: Researchers got acute and convalescent COVID-19 samples from the United States, Italy and Spain. The analysed material was cDNA or gDNA that came from T cells, B-cell-depleted T cells, or PBMCs.

The CDR3 has 14 amino acids. Germline-derived CDR1 and CDR2 are SNHLY and FYNNEI. Turning to this clone: The germline gene is not matched at one end of the junction; a read error may be the cause.

The protocol was immunoSEQ multiplex PCR, while the TCRdb copy is restricted to in-frame clones and leaves out a portion. The sample shows 65,000 to 75,000 clones, 65% to 85% of them seen only once. Sequencing used peripheral blood. This sequence was found in a woman aged 55 to 70 with acute or convalescent COVID-19. The rearrangement uses TRBV2 and TRBJ1-4; D is undetermined. CDR3 loop: CASTELPNVEKLFF. CDR3 DNA sequence: TGTGCCAGCACTGAACTCCCTAACGTTGAAAAACTGTTTTTT.